This record concerns one TCR beta chain sequence. CDR3 length: 15 amino acids. Trimming shortened V by 6 bases and J by 6 bases, and 18 bases separated the two germline ends. Looked up from germline, CDR1 is SGHRS and CDR2 is YFSETQ. As for time point: pretreatment peripheral blood. The data originate from a study of PD-L1 blockade in urothelial cancer. Study information: Patients initiated atezolizumab in about 2014 at 1,200 mg intravenously every 3 weeks.

Profiling relied on immunoSEQ multiplex PCR, and the TCRdb table lists in-frame clones only, not all of them. Counted here are approximately 71,000 clones, 84% occurring once; the ten biggest clones make up 8% to 10%. V gene TRBV5-1 combines with J gene TRBJ2-2, with a tentative D call TRBD1 (6 bases). The sample here was PBMCs, taken around atezolizumab (anti-PD-L1) treatment. This receptor was identified in a woman between 65 and 79 years old with urothelial cancer. CDR3 protein: CASTRSDSSAGELFF. In nucleotides, the CDR3 is TGCGCCAGCACTCGTTCGGACAGCTCGGCCGGGGAGCTGTTTTTT.